What follows is one T cell receptor (beta chain) and its context. Its antigen is unidentified. The record originates from a study of coeliac disease. Study-level background: Refractory coeliac disease type I meant no gluten-free diet response for over 12 months. Without high-resolution HLA typing, biased TRBV7-2 usage was queried. General study findings and limits: The authors judged this method unsuitable for unbiased gliadin-specific T cell detection.

CDR3 length equals 14 residues. Germline lookup yields CDR1 SGHKS and CDR2 YYEKEE (reference sequence). Trimming removed 4 bases from V and 8 bases from J, with 15 bases in between. Profiling relied on immunoSEQ multiplex PCR, and the TCRdb table lists in-frame clones only, not all of them. The data show some 5,000 clones, over 55% seen once. The chain is built from TRBV5-5 and TRBJ1-4; D not resolved. The sample consisted of lamina propria lymphocytes from the gut. The clonotype comes from a woman in her seventies with celiac disease. The CDR3: CASSGSVNEEKLFF. In nucleotides, the CDR3 is TGTGCCAGCAGCGGGAGCGTAAATGAAGAAAAACTGTTTTTT.